Below, 22 T cell receptor beta chains from the same sample are listed, as sequenced in a study of T cell responses to AZD1222 COVID-19 vaccine. TCRdb's table, derived via immunoSEQ multiplex PCR, lists solely in-frame clones and lacks some. The table includes some 170,000 clones, about 92% detected once. The material sequenced was peripheral blood, taken on day 0 of AZD1222 vaccination. Source of these receptors: an adult in good health.

The table lists this clone with a few counts. The rearrangement uses TRBV6-1 and TRBJ2-5; D ambiguous. This CDR3 comprises 14 residues. In germline, CDR1 is MNHNS, CDR2 SASEGT. V was cut by 2 bases and J by 3 bases, with 10 bases left in between. The CDR3 DNA reads TGTGCCAGCAGTGAAATGGTCGAGAAAGAGACCCAGTACTTC. As protein: CASSEMVEKETQYF.

The J gene is TRBJ1-6, the V gene TRBV5-5; D gene uncertain. V was shortened by 7 bases and J by 10 bases, with 15 bases between the two germline ends. CDR1 is SGHKS, CDR2 YYEKEE, per germline (reference sequence). CDR3 length equals 13 residues. This chain's CDR3 is CASRHDSGSPLHF. For the CDR3, the DNA is TGTGCCAGCCGTCACGACTCAGGATCACCCCTCCACTTT.

The chain uses TRBV7-6 and TRBJ1-1; D not resolved. V lost 5 bases and J lost 1, with 11 bases in between. This CDR3 comprises 14 residues. The germline V gene has CDR1 SGHVS and CDR2 FNYEAQ. CDR3 in amino acids: CASSPGPGNTEAFF. CDR3 in DNA: TGTGCCAGCAGCCCAGGCCCAGGGAACACTGAAGCTTTCTTT. Variable domain in full (rest from reference TRBV7-6 and TRBJ1-1): GAGVSQSPRYKVTKRGQDVALRCDPISGHVSLYWYRQALGQGPEFLTYFNYEAQQDKSGLPNDRFSAERPEGSISTLTIQRTEQRDSAMYRCASSPGPGNTEAFFGQGTRLTVV.

The rearrangement links TRBV7-9 to TRBJ1-2; 7 nucleotides match TRBD1. The CDR3 consists of 14 residues. V trimming: 5 bases; J trimming: 2 bases; junction bases outside the gene matches: 5. Germline V CDR1 and CDR2: SEHNR, FQNEAQ (reference sequence). The CDR3 here is CASSTTGSNYGYTF. The CDR3 DNA reads TGTGCCAGCAGCACGACAGGGTCGAACTATGGCTACACCTTC.

J is TRBJ2-5 and V is TRBV6-5; TRBD1 aligns across 9 bases. The germline gives CDR1 MNHEY, CDR2 SVGAGI. The CDR3 sequence is 13 residues long. Trimming at V came to 10 bases and at J to 5 bases, leaving 8 bases not matched to a gene. This CDR3 reads CATLDRGWETQYF. CDR3 in DNA: TGTGCCACCTTGGACAGGGGATGGGAGACCCAGTACTTC.

This rearrangement joins TRBV18 to TRBJ2-1; perhaps TRBD2 as D (5 bases). The CDR3 consists of 15 residues. Deletions cut 2 bases from V and 10 bases from J, with 18 bases between. The germline V gene encodes CDR1 KGHSH and CDR2 LQKENI. The CDR3 loop reads CASSPSRVGRWEQFF. CDR3 coding DNA: TGTGCCAGCTCACCAAGCCGCGTTGGGAGATGGGAGCAGTTCTTC.

A single count supports this clone. This chain uses TRBV25-1 with TRBJ2-7; D possibly matches TRBD1 or TRBD2 (5 bases each). The CDR3 loop spans 13 amino acids. Looked up from germline, CDR1 is MGHDK and CDR2 is SYGVNS. Trimming took 4 bases from V and 1 from J, leaving 8 bases between them. CDR3 bases: TGTGCCAGCAGTGCTGGGGGATCCTACGAGCAGTACTTC. Protein product: CASSAGGSYEQYF.

J is TRBJ2-7 and V is TRBV7-9; D possibly corresponds to TRBD2 (5 bases). The V end lost 1 base, the J end lost 5 bases, and 6 bases lay between the germline ends. CDR1 and CDR2 (germline): SEHNR, FQNEAQ (reference sequence). This CDR3 comprises 12 residues. This CDR3 is CASSLDGDEQYF. Here the CDR3 DNA reads TGTGCCAGCAGCTTAGACGGGGACGAGCAGTACTTC.

V gene TRBV30 combines with J gene TRBJ1-1, with D perhaps TRBD1 (6 bases). V was clipped by 5 bases and J by 1 base, with 11 bases between them. Per the germline V gene, CDR1 is GTSNPN and CDR2 is SVGIG (reference sequence). The CDR3 contains 13 residues. CDR3 bases: TGTGCCTGGCACGGACAGAGGAACACTGAAGCTTTCTTT. Protein: CAWHGQRNTEAFF.

V is TRBV7-9 and J is TRBJ2-5, with D hard to call. V was pared by 5 bases and J by 1 base, with 11 bases between. The CDR3 length is 14 residues. CDR1 and CDR2 (germline): SEHNR, FQNEAQ (reference sequence). The CDR3 reads CASSPRSFQETQYF. The CDR3 DNA follows: TGTGCCAGCAGCCCAAGGTCTTTCCAAGAGACCCAGTACTTC.

This rearrangement joins TRBV30 to TRBJ2-7, with 13 nucleotides matching TRBD2. Germline loops: CDR1 GTSNPN, CDR2 SVGIG (reference sequence). This CDR3 has 16 residues. The V gene end was trimmed by 1 base and the J gene end by 2 bases; junction bases not matched to a gene: 5. The chain's CDR3 is CAWSAGLAGDPYEQYF. The CDR3 region has the DNA TGTGCCTGGAGTGCCGGACTAGCGGGGGACCCCTACGAGCAGTACTTC.

The chain has TRBV4-1 and TRBJ1-4; D gene ambiguous. The CDR3 sequence is 14 residues long. The V gene's germline CDR1 is MGHRA and CDR2 YSYEKL. Trimming stripped 1 base from V and 5 bases from J, with 8 bases between. The DNA for the CDR3 is TGCGCCAGCAGCCAAGTCGGGATCAATGAAAAACTGTTTTTT. This translates into CASSQVGINEKLFF.

The genes are TRBV19 and TRBJ2-5, with D unclear. V was trimmed by 10 bases and J by 4 bases, leaving 16 bases between them. This CDR3 has 13 residues. Germline V gene sequence: CDR1 LNHDA, CDR2 SQIVND (reference sequence). The CDR3 loop is CATKGGGPETQYF. In nucleotides, the CDR3 is TGTGCCACTAAGGGTGGCGGCCCAGAGACCCAGTACTTC.

The V call is TRBV7-9, the J call TRBJ2-7, with D perhaps matching TRBD1 (5 bases). Germline CDR1 and CDR2: SEHNR and FQNEAQ (reference sequence). The ends were cut back, 6 bases at V and 4 bases at J, with 10 bases in the middle. The CDR3 has 12 amino acids. CDR3 residues: CASRLTGYEQYF. In DNA, the CDR3 is TGTGCCAGCAGATTAACAGGTTACGAGCAGTACTTC.

V gene TRBV21-1 combines with J gene TRBJ1-2. TRBV21-1 is shown as a pseudogene. The CDR3 length is 14 residues. As DNA, the CDR3 is TGTGCCAGCAGCAAAGGGGTCGGAATCTATGGCTACACCTTC. It encodes CASSKGVGIYGYTF.

The chain links TRBV5-6 to TRBJ1-6; D is ambiguous. Trimming pared 0 bases from V and 8 bases from J, leaving 12 bases between. This CDR3 is built from 15 residues. Germline V gene lookup returns CDR1 SGHDT and CDR2 YYEEEE. In DNA, the CDR3 is TGTGCCAGCAGCTTGGCAGGTTTGGTGGATTCACCCCTCCACTTT. Translation: CASSLAGLVDSPLHF.

The rearrangement joins TRBV27 to TRBJ2-7; TRBD1 is a possible D gene (6 bases). Germline lookup yields CDR1 MNHEY and CDR2 SMNVEV (reference sequence). V gave up 2 bases and J gave up 0 bases, with 8 bases separating them. The CDR3 runs 14 residues. The CDR3 reads CASSLQDSSYEQYF. The DNA of the CDR3 is TGTGCCAGCAGTTTACAGGACAGCTCCTACGAGCAGTACTTC.

The chain combines TRBV29-1 with TRBJ1-1; possible D gene TRBD1, 5 bases. The V gene's germline CDR1 is SQVTM and CDR2 ANQGSEA. Between the trimmed V and J ends, which lost 7 bases and 1 base, there was a span of 13 bases. The CDR3 is 13 residues long. The CDR3, as DNA: TGCAGCGCCCGACAGTTCCGGAACACTGAAGCTTTCTTT. This gives the protein CSARQFRNTEAFF.

The chain has TRBV18 and TRBJ1-5; D not certain. Trimming removed 2 bases from V and 6 bases from J, with 5 bases in between. There are 12 residues in the CDR3. Germline V gives CDR1 KGHSH, CDR2 LQKENI. Here the CDR3 reads CASSPDGQPQHF. The CDR3, as DNA: TGTGCCAGCTCACCAGATGGTCAGCCCCAGCATTTT.

The genes are TRBV6-5 and TRBJ2-7; 11 nucleotides line up with TRBD1. The ends lost 10 bases at V and 3 bases at J; junction bases unmatched: 8. Germline loops: CDR1 MNHEY, CDR2 SVGAGI. The CDR3 length is 14 residues. The DNA of the CDR3 is TGTGCCATCAAAACCGGGACAGGGGGCTACGAGCAGTACTTC. This encodes CAIKTGTGGYEQYF.

V usage is TRBV7-6 and J usage is TRBJ1-4; 7 bases map to TRBD1. CDR1 is SGHVS, CDR2 FNYEAQ, per germline. J lost 8 bases, V lost 0 bases, and 6 bases had no gene match. The CDR3 has 15 amino acids. The CDR3 region has the DNA TGTGCCAGCAGCTTAGCAAGGGGGCGCTGGGAAAAACTGTTTTTT. Translated: CASSLARGRWEKLFF. Together with reference TRBV7-6 and TRBJ1-4, the CDR3 gives the full variable domain: GAGVSQSPRYKVTKRGQDVALRCDPISGHVSLYWYRQALGQGPEFLTYFNYEAQQDKSGLPNDRFSAERPEGSISTLTIQRTEQRDSAMYRCASSLARGRWEKLFFGSGTQLSVL.

This clone was detected once. The genes are TRBV3-1 (or the pseudogene TRBV3-2) and TRBJ1-1; no definite D call. V dropped 3 bases and J dropped 2 bases, with 7 bases sitting between them. Germline CDR1 reads LGHDT; CDR2 reads YNNKEL (reference sequence). The CDR3 sequence is 13 residues long. The DNA of the CDR3 is TGTGCCAGCAGCCAGGGAGCCAACACTGAAGCTTTCTTT. Protein: CASSQGANTEAFF.